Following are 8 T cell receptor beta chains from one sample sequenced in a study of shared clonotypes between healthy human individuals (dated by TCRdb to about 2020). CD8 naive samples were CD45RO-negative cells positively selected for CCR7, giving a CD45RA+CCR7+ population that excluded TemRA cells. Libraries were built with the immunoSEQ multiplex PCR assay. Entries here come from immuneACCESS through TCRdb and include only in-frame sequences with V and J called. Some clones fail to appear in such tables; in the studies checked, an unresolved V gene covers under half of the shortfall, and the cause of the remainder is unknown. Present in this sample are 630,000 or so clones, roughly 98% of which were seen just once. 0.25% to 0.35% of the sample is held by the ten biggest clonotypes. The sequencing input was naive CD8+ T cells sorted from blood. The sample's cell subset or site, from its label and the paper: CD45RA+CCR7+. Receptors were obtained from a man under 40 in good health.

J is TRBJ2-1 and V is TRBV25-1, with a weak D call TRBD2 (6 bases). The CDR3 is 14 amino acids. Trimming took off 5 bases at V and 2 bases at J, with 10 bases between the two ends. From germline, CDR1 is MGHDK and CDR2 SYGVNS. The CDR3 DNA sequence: TGTGCCAGCAGTCGTCTAGCGCCCTACAATGAGCAGTTCTTC. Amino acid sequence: CASSRLAPYNEQFF.

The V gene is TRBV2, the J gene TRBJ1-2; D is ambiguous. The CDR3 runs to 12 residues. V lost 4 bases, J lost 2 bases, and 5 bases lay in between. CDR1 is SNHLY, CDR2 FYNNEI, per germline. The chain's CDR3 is CASSGQNYGYTF. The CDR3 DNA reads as TGTGCCAGCAGTGGACAAAACTATGGCTACACCTTC.

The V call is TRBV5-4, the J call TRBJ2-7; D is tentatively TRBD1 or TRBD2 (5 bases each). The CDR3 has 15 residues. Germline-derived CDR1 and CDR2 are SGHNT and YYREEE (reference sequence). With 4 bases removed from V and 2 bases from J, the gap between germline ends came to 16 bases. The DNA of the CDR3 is TGTGCCAGCAGCCCTGTGGGACCCACCCCCTACGAGCAGTACTTC. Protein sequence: CASSPVGPTPYEQYF.

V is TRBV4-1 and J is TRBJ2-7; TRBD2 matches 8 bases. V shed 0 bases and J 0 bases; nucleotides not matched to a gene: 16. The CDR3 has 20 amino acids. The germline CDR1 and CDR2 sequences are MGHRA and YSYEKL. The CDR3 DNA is TGCGCCAGCAGCCAAGAAGATGTGATTACTAGCGGACAGCTCTCCTACGAGCAGTACTTC. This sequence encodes CASSQEDVITSGQLSYEQYF.

CDR3 DNA: TGTGCCAGCAGTGAATATAGTCAGACCCACGAGCAGTACTTC. This sequence encodes CASSEYSQTHEQYF. The rearrangement joins TRBV25-1 to TRBJ2-7; D remains unclear. There are 14 residues in the CDR3. Trimming removed 0 bases at V and 5 bases at J, with 11 bases between. Germline lookup yields CDR1 MGHDK and CDR2 SYGVNS.

The CDR3: CASNSFPRGPRSNQPQHF. DNA of the CDR3: TGTGCCAGCAACAGTTTTCCGAGGGGGCCGCGGAGCAATCAGCCCCAGCATTTT. V usage is TRBV5-4 and J usage is TRBJ1-5; 7 bases are a match to TRBD1. There are 18 residues in the CDR3. Germline V CDR1 and CDR2: SGHNT, YYREEE (reference sequence). Unmatched junction bases numbered 16, after V lost 6 bases and J lost 1 base.

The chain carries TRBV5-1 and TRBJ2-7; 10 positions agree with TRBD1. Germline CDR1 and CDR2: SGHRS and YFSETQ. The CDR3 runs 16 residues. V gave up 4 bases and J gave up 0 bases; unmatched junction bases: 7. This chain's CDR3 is CASSDRDRGRSYEQYF. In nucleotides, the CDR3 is TGCGCCAGCAGCGACCGGGACAGGGGACGCTCCTACGAGCAGTACTTC.

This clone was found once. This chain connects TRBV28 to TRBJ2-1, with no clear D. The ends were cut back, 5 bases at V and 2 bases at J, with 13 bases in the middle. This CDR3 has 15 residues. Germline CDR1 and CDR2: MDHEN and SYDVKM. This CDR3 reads CASSQLGSTYNEQFF. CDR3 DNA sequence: TGTGCCAGCAGTCAACTGGGGTCCACCTACAATGAGCAGTTCTTC.